This paragraph reports one T cell receptor beta chain. Here immunoSEQ multiplex PCR was the method, and the copy in TCRdb shows in-frame clones only, minus some. The sample shows about 68,000 clones, roughly 90% of them seen only once. This sample is part of a study of T cells after somatic rescue of genetic block. CDR3 size: 17 residues. Germline-derived CDR1 and CDR2 are SGHVS and FQNEAQ. V was shortened by 1 base and J by 0 bases, with 10 bases between the two germline ends. This chain links TRBV7-8 with TRBJ2-6; D is undetermined. The sequencing input was peripheral blood mononuclear cells (PBMCs). The clonotype comes from a man in his forties or fifties. CDR3 DNA sequence: TGTGCCAGCAGCTTAGAAATGGGCCTCTCTGGGGCCAACGTCCTGACTTTC. It is translated as CASSLEMGLSGANVLTF.